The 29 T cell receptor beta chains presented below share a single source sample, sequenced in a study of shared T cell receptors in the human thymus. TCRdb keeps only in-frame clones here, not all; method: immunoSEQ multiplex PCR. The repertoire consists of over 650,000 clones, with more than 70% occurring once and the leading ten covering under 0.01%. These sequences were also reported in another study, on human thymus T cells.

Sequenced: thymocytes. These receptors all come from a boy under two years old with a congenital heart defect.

The CDR3 loop is CASSPGPKNIQYF. DNA of the CDR3: TGTGCCAGCAGTCCAGGGCCCAAAAACATTCAGTACTTC. The chain recombines TRBV27 with TRBJ2-4, with a tentative D call TRBD1 (5 bases). The CDR3 sequence is 13 residues long. V lost 5 bases, J lost 2 bases, and 7 bases lay in between. CDR1 and CDR2 (germline): MNHEY, SMNVEV (reference sequence).

CDR3 nucleotides: TGTGCCAGCAGTTGGAGATTAGCGGGGCTCACAGATACGCAGTATTTT. Translation gives CASSWRLAGLTDTQYF. The gene calls are TRBV27 and TRBJ2-3, with 8 bases aligning to TRBD2. The V gene end was trimmed by 4 bases and the J gene end by 2 bases; junction bases not matched to a gene: 8. Germline CDR1 MNHEY, CDR2 SMNVEV (reference sequence). This CDR3 has 16 amino acids.

CDR3: CASSPPGSPSYNEQFF. In nucleotides, the CDR3 is TGTGCCAGCAGTCCCCCCGGGTCGCCTTCCTACAATGAGCAGTTCTTC. The chain employs TRBV6-6 and TRBJ2-1; D uncertain. This CDR3 contains 16 residues. V lost 5 bases, J lost 1 base, and 15 bases lay in between. Germline CDR1 is MNHNY and CDR2 is SVGAGI (reference sequence).

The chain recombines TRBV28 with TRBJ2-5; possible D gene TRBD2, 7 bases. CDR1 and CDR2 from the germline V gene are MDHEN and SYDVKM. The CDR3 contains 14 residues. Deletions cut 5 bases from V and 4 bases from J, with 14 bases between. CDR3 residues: CASSETAGAETQYF. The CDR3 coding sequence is TGTGCCAGCAGTGAAACCGCGGGGGCAGAGACCCAGTACTTC.

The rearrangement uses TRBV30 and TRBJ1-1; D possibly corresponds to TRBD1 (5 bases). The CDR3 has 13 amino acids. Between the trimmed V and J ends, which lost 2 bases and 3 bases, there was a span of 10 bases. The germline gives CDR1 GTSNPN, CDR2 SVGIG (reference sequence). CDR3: CAWSRGGYTEAFF. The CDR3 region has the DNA TGTGCCTGGAGTAGGGGAGGATACACTGAAGCTTTCTTT.

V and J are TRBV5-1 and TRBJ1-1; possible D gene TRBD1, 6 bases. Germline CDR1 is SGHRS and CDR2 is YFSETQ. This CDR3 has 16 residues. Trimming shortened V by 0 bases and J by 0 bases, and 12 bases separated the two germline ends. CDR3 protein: CASSLVQGQVNTEAFF. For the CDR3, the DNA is TGCGCCAGCAGCTTGGTTCAGGGGCAAGTGAACACTGAAGCTTTCTTT.

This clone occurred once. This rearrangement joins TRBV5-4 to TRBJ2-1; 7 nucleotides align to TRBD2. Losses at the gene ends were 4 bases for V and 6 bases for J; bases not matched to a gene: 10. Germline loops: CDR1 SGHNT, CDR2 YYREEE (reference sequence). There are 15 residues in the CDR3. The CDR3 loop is CASSPRGGMGNEQFF. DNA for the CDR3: TGTGCCAGCAGCCCCCGCGGGGGAATGGGCAATGAGCAGTTCTTC. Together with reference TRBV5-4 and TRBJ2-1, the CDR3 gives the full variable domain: ETGVTQSPTHLIKTRGQQVTLRCSSQSGHNTVSWYQQALGQGPQFIFQYYREEENGRGNFPPRFSGLQFPNYSSELNVNALELDDSALYLCASSPRGGMGNEQFFGPGTRLTVL.

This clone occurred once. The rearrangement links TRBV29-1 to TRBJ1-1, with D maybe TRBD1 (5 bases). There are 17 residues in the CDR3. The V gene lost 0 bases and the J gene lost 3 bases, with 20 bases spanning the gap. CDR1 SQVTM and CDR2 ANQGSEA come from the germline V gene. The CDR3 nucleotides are TGCAGCGTTGAAGAAGGTGGGGCGCCTATGACGGACACTGAAGCTTTCTTT. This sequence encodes CSVEEGGAPMTDTEAFF.

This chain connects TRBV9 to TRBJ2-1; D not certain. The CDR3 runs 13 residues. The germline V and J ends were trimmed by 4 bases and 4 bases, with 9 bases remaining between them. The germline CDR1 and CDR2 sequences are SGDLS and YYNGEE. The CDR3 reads CASSFRHYNEQFF. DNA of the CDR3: TGTGCCAGCAGCTTTCGACATTACAATGAGCAGTTCTTC.

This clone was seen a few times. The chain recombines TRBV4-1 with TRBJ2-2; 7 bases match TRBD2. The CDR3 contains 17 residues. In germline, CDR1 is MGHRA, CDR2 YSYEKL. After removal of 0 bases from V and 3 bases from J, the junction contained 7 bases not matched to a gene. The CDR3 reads CASSQDWGGMDTGELFF. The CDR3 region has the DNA TGCGCCAGCAGCCAAGACTGGGGGGGAATGGACACCGGGGAGCTGTTTTTT.

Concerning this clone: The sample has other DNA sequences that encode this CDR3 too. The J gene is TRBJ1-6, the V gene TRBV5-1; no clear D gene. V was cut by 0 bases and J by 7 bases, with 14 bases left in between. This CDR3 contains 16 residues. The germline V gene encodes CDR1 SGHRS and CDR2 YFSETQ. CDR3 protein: CASSLDIGGPNSPLHF. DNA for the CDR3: TGCGCCAGCAGCTTGGATATCGGTGGGCCCAATTCACCCCTCCACTTT. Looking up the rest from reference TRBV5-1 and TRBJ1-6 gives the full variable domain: KAGVTQTPRYLIKTRGQQVTLSCSPISGHRSVSWYQQTPGQGLQFLFEYFSETQRNKGNFPGRFSGRQFSNSRSEMNVSTLELGDSALYLCASSLDIGGPNSPLHFGNGTRLTVT.

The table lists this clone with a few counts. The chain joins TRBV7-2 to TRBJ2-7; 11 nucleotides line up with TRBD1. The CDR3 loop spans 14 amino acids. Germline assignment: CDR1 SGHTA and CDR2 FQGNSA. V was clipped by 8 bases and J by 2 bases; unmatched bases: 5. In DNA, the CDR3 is TGTGCCAGCGTGGGGGACAGGGGGACCTACGAGCAGTACTTC. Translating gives CASVGDRGTYEQYF.

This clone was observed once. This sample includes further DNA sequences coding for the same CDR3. The CDR3 region is CASSLGLAGGRETQYF. The CDR3 nucleotides read TGCGCCAGCAGCTTGGGACTAGCGGGAGGTAGAGAGACCCAGTACTTC. The chain combines TRBV5-1 with TRBJ2-5; 13 positions agree with TRBD2. With V trimmed by 0 bases and J by 4 bases, 3 bases remained unmatched. This CDR3 has 16 amino acids. The germline CDR1 and CDR2 sequences are SGHRS and YFSETQ.

CDR3 residues: CASSQEGRTSGFSYNEQFF. For the CDR3, the DNA is TGCGCCAGCAGCCAAGAAGGGCGGACTAGCGGGTTCTCCTACAATGAGCAGTTCTTC. The chain employs TRBV4-3 and TRBJ2-1; 11 nucleotides align to TRBD2. With 0 bases clipped from V and 0 bases from J, the junction kept 7 bases outside the gene matches. The CDR3 extends over 19 amino acids. The V gene's germline CDR1 is LGHNA and CDR2 YSLEER.

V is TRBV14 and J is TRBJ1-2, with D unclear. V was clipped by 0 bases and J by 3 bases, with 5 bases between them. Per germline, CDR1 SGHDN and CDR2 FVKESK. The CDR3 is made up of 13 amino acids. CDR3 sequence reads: CASSQEEDYGYTF. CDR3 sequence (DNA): TGTGCCAGCAGCCAAGAGGAGGACTATGGCTACACCTTC.

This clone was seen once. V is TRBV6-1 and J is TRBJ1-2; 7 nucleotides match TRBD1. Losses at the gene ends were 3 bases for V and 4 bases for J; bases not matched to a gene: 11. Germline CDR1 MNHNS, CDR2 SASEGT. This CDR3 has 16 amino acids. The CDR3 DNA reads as TGTGCCAGCAGTGACCCCGACCAGGGGGGACCCTATGGCTACACCTTC. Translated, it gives CASSDPDQGGPYGYTF.

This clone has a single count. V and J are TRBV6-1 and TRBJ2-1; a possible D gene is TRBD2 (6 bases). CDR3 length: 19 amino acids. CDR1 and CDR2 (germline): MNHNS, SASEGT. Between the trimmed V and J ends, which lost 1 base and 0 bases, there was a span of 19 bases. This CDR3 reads CASSEGGSGGTSSYNEQFF. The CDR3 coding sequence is TGTGCCAGCAGTGAAGGGGGTAGCGGAGGGACGAGCTCCTACAATGAGCAGTTCTTC.

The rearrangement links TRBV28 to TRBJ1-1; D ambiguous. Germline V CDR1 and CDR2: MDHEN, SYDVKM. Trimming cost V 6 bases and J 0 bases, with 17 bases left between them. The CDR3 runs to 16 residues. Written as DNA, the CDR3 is TGTGCCAGCAGAGCTCAAGAAGCCCCCATGAACACTGAAGCTTTCTTT. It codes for CASRAQEAPMNTEAFF.

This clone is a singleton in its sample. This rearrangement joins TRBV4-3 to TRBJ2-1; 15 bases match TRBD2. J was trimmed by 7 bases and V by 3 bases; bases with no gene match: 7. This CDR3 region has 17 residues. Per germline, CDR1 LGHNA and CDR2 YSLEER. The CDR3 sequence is CASSHDGTSGGMNEQFF. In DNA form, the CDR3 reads TGCGCCAGCAGCCACGACGGGACTAGCGGGGGGATGAATGAGCAGTTCTTC.

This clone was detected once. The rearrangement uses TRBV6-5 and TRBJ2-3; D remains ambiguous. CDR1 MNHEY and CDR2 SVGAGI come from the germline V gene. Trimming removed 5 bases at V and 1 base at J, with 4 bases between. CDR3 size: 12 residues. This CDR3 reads CASSTGTDTQYF. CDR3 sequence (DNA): TGTGCCAGCAGTACGGGCACAGATACGCAGTATTTT.

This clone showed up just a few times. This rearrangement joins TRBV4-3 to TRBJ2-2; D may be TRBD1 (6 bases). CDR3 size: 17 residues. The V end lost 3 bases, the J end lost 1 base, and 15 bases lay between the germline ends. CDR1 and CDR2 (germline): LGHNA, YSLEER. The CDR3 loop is CASSHARTGKNTGELFF. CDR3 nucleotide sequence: TGCGCCAGCAGCCACGCCCGTACAGGGAAGAACACCGGGGAGCTGTTTTTT.

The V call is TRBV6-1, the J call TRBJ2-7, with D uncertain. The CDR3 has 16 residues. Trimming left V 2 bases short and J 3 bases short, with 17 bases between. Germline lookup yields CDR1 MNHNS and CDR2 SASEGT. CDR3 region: CASSESTVGMHYEQYF. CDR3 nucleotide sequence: TGTGCCAGCAGTGAAAGCACAGTTGGTATGCACTACGAGCAGTACTTC.

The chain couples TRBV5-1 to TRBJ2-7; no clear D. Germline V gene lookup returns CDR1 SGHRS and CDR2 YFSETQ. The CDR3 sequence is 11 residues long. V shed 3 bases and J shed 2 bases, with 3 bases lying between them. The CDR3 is CASSSPYEQYF. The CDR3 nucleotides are TGCGCCAGCAGCTCTCCCTACGAGCAGTACTTC.

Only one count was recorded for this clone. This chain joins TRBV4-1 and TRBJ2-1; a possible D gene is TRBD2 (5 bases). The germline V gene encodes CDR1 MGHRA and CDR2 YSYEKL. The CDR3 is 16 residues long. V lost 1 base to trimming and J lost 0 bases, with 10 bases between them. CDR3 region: CASSQVPGCSYNEQFF. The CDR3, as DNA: TGCGCCAGCAGCCAAGTTCCGGGGTGCTCCTACAATGAGCAGTTCTTC.

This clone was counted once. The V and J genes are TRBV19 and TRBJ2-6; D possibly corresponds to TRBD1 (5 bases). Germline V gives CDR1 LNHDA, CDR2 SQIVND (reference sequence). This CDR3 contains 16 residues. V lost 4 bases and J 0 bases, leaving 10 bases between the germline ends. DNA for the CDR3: TGTGCCAGTAGTAGTGGACACAACTCTGGGGCCAACGTCCTGACTTTC. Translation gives CASSSGHNSGANVLTF. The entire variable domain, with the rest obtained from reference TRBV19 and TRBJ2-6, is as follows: DGGITQSPKYLFRKEGQNVTLSCEQNLNHDAMYWYRQDPGQGLRLIYYSQIVNDFQKGDIAEGYSVSREKKESFPLTVTSAQKNPTAFYLCASSSGHNSGANVLTFGAGSRLTVL.

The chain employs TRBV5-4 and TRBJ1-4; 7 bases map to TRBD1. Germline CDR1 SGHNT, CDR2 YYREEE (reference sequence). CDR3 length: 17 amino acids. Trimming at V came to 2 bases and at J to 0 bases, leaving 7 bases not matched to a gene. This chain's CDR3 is CASSFGTGAATNEKLFF. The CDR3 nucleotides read TGTGCCAGCAGCTTCGGAACAGGGGCCGCAACTAATGAAAAACTGTTTTTT.

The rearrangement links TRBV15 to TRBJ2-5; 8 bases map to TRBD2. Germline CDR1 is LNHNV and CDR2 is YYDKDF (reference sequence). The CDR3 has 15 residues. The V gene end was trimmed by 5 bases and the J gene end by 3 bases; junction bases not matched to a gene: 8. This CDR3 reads CATSGGFSGEETQYF. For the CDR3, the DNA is TGTGCCACCAGCGGGGGGTTTAGCGGGGAAGAGACCCAGTACTTC.

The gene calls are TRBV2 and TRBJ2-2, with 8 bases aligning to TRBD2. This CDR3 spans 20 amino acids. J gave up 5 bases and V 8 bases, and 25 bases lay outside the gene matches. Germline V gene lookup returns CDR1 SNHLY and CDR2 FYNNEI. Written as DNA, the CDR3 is TGTGCCAGCGCCAACACCCCTCCTCCTACTAGCGGTGGGAGGACCGGGGAGCTGTTTTTT. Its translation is CASANTPPPTSGGRTGELFF.

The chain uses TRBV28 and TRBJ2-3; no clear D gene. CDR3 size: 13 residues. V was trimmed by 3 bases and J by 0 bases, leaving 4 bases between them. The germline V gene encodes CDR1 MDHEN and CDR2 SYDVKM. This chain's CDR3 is CASSLESTDTQYF. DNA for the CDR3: TGTGCCAGCAGTTTGGAGAGCACAGATACGCAGTATTTT. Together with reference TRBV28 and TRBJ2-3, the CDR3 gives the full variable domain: DVKVTQSSRYLVKRTGEKVFLECVQDMDHENMFWYRQDPGLGLRLIYFSYDVKMKEKGDIPEGYSVSREKKERFSLILESASTNQTSMYLCASSLESTDTQYFGPGTRLTVL.